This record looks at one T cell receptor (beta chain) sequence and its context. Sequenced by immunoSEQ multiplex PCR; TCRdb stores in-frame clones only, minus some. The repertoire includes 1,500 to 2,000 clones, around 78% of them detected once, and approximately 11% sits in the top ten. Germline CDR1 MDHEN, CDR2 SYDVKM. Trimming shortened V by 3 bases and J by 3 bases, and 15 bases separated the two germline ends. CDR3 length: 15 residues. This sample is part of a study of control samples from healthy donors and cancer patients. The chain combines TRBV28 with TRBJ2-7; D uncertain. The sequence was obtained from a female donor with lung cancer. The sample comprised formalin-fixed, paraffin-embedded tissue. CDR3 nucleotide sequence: TGTGCCAGCAGTTTTGGTGGGTCTACAAACTACGAGCAGTACTTC. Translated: CASSFGGSTNYEQYF.